Here is one T cell receptor (beta chain) with its context. This entry is derived from a study of CD8 T cells in ankylosing spondylitis. V lost 1 base, J lost 6 bases, and 19 bases lay in between. The CDR3 length is 16 residues. Germline CDR1 and CDR2: SGHTA and FQGNSA. TCRdb redid the calling of the 5' RACE reads with MiXCR, one entry per CDR3 protein. The sample consists of roughly 130,000 distinct CDR3 sequences, about a tenth of them appearing once. This receptor was taken from a male donor with ankylosing spondylitis or in good health (not recorded which). The sequenced sample was blood, either unsorted or a sorted T cell fraction (not recorded which). This chain connects TRBV7-2 to TRBJ2-7; weak D call: TRBD2 (6 bases). The CDR3 nucleotides are TGTGCCAGCAGCTTAGGTTCGGCGCGGCGGGGCTCCGAGCAGTACTTC. It codes for CASSLGSARRGSEQYF.